The 8 T cell receptor beta chains below all came from one sample that was sequenced in a study of CD8+ T cells in alopecia areata. RNA was extracted and reverse transcribed into cDNA as the sequencing template. Profiling relied on immunoSEQ multiplex PCR, and the TCRdb table lists in-frame clones only, not all of them. In the table there are around 180,000 clones, around three fifths of which are singletons. Documented treatment: oral pan-JAK inhibitor, 5-10 mg twice daily. Sequences were derived from CD4+ T cells sorted from blood, sampled around week 47, from a patient treated with tofacitinib. These receptors were taken from a human donor with alopecia areata.

The chain recombines TRBV29-1 with TRBJ1-1; D may be TRBD1 (5 bases). This CDR3 comprises 13 residues. Germline V CDR1 and CDR2: SQVTM, ANQGSEA. Trimming took off 6 bases at V and 2 bases at J, with 13 bases between the two ends. The CDR3 sequence: CSVAAQENTEAFF. Here the CDR3 DNA reads TGCAGCGTGGCCGCACAGGAAAACACTGAAGCTTTCTTT.

V usage is TRBV15 and J usage is TRBJ1-2; D is possibly TRBD1 (5 bases). The CDR3 loop spans 12 amino acids. The germline V and J ends were trimmed by 2 bases and 6 bases, with 7 bases remaining between them. Germline CDR1 reads LNHNV; CDR2 reads YYDKDF (reference sequence). The CDR3 nucleotides read TGTGCCACCAGCAGACAGGGCGATGGCTACACCTTC. Translated: CATSRQGDGYTF.

This clone has a single count. The J gene is TRBJ2-5, the V gene TRBV11-2; 8 bases are a match to TRBD1. V shed 5 bases and J 5 bases; nucleotides not matched to a gene: 7. CDR1 and CDR2 (germline): SGHAT, FQNNGV. The CDR3 length is 14 residues. The chain's CDR3 is CASSVTGGSETQYF. CDR3 in DNA: TGTGCCAGCAGCGTAACAGGGGGTTCGGAGACCCAGTACTTC.

This clone showed up just a few times. V is TRBV5-1 and J is TRBJ2-1; 7 nucleotides align to TRBD2. The CDR3 is 15 residues long. V lost 0 bases and J lost 4; bases outside the gene matches: 4. The germline CDR1 and CDR2 sequences are SGHRS and YFSETQ. The CDR3 region is CASSLEASGYNEQFF. CDR3 coding DNA: TGCGCCAGCAGCTTGGAAGCTAGCGGATACAATGAGCAGTTCTTC.

The V and J genes are TRBV2 and TRBJ1-6; TRBD1 matches 8 bases. V dropped 6 bases and J dropped 7; count of bases not matched to a gene: 14. The CDR3 runs 17 residues. The germline V gene encodes CDR1 SNHLY and CDR2 FYNNEI. CDR3 nucleotides: TGTGCCAGCAGGGACCCCGCGGGCAGGGGGCGGAATTCACCCCTCCACTTT. Protein: CASRDPAGRGRNSPLHF.

To note about this clone: The identical CDR3 is also encoded by other nucleotide sequences in the sample. V usage is TRBV29-1 and J usage is TRBJ1-2, with TRBD1 as a possible D gene (5 bases). This CDR3 is 12 amino acids long. Trimming took 4 bases from V and 4 from J, leaving 10 bases between them. The germline CDR1 and CDR2 sequences are SQVTM and ANQGSEA. CDR3 coding DNA: TGCAGCGTTGGGGGCGGCACCTATGGCTACACCTTC. It specifies CSVGGGTYGYTF.

The chain combines TRBV4-3 with TRBJ2-3, with 9 bases lining up with TRBD2. This CDR3 has 15 residues. Germline CDR1 and CDR2: LGHNA and YSLEER. After removal of 0 bases from V and 9 bases from J, the junction contained 7 bases not matched to a gene. The CDR3, as DNA: TGCGCCAGCAGCCAAGACTCGCGGGGGGGGTTGACGCAGTATTTT. Translated, it gives CASSQDSRGGLTQYF.

V gene TRBV2 combines with J gene TRBJ2-7; 7 bases are shared with TRBD1. The length of the CDR3 is 14 residues. Germline lookup yields CDR1 SNHLY and CDR2 FYNNEI. V lost 6 bases, J lost 1 base, and 6 bases stayed unmatched. CDR3 DNA sequence: TGTGCCAGCAGGACTGACAGGGCGTCCTACGAGCAGTACTTC. Residues: CASRTDRASYEQYF.